This TCR beta chain stems from a study of T cell responses to AZD1222 COVID-19 vaccine. Overall study findings and caveats: Just a handful of AZD1222 recipients tested seropositive at baseline.

This CDR3 comprises 15 residues. The junction had 8 bases not matched to a gene; V was cut back by 1 base and J by 7 bases. Germline CDR1 is SGHNT and CDR2 is YYREEE (reference sequence). On this clone itself: Antigen: not known.

Assay used: immunoSEQ multiplex PCR; TCRdb lists only in-frame clones, some missing. The sample lists 150,000 to 200,000 clones, roughly nine tenths occurring once. V usage is TRBV5-4 and J usage is TRBJ2-7; 10 positions agree with TRBD2. This clonotype was sampled from an adult in good health. The source material was peripheral blood, sampled on day 0 of AZD1222 vaccination. For the CDR3, the DNA is TGTGCCAGCAGCTTGAGAAGCGGGGGGGCTGGGGAGCAGTACTTC. Its translation: CASSLRSGGAGEQYF. The complete variable domain, with remaining parts taken from reference TRBV5-4 and TRBJ2-7, reads ETGVTQSPTHLIKTRGQQVTLRCSSQSGHNTVSWYQQALGQGPQFIFQYYREEENGRGNFPPRFSGLQFPNYSSELNVNALELDDSALYLCASSLRSGGAGEQYFGPGTRLTVT.